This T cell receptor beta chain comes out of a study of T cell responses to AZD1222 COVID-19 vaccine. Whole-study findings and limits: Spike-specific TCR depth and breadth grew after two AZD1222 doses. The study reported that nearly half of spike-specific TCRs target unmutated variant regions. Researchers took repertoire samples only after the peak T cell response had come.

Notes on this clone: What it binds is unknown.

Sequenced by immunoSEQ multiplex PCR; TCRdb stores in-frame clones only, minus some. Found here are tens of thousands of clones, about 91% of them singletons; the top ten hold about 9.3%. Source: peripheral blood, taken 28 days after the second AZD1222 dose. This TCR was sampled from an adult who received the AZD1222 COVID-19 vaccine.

CDR3 region: CASSTTGTHAYEQYF. As DNA, the CDR3 is TGTGCCAGCAGTACAACCGGGACCCACGCCTACGAGCAGTACTTC. The chain carries TRBV27 and TRBJ2-7; possibly TRBD1 or TRBD2 for D (5 bases each). The germline V and J ends were trimmed by 5 bases and 2 bases, with 16 bases remaining between them. The germline V gene encodes CDR1 MNHEY and CDR2 SMNVEV (reference sequence). The CDR3 contains 15 residues.